The rows below give T cell receptor beta chains drawn from one sample of a study of vaccination effects on CD4 cells after COVID-19. What these receptors recognize is not known. The protocol was immunoSEQ multiplex PCR, while the TCRdb copy is restricted to in-frame clones and leaves out a portion. The repertoire holds 60,000 to 90,000 clones, with 75% to 85% as singletons. Sequences were derived from CD4+ T cells from PBMCs cultured with HCoV-229E spike peptides, sampled after COVID-19 vaccination. The receptors here all came from a human donor who received a COVID-19 vaccine. Both conserved end residues are part of each CDR3. D genes are given only for firm matches. The size of a clone is reported for some rows only, either as once, few or many, or as a class for expanded clones.

v_call: TRBV7-9
d_call: .
clone_size: .
j_call: TRBJ2-1
cdr3_nt: TGTGCCAGCAGCCTCAGACAGGACTCCTACAATGAGCAGTTCTTC
cdr3_aa: CASSLRQDSYNEQFF

v_call: TRBV6-5
d_call: TRBD1
clone_size: .
j_call: TRBJ1-1
cdr3_nt: TGTGCCAGCAGGGTGACAGGGATCGGCACTGAAGCTTTCTTT
cdr3_aa: CASRVTGIGTEAFF

v_call: TRBV15
d_call: TRBD1
clone_size: .
j_call: TRBJ2-3
cdr3_nt: TGTGCCACCAGCAGGAAGATTGGACAGGCTAGCACAGATACGCAGTATTTT
cdr3_aa: CATSRKIGQASTDTQYF

v_call: TRBV7-3
d_call: .
clone_size: .
j_call: TRBJ2-2
cdr3_nt: TGTGCCAGCAGCTTAGGCAGCCTGAACACCGGGGAGCTGTTTTTT
cdr3_aa: CASSLGSLNTGELFF

v_call: TRBV19
d_call: TRBD1
clone_size: .
j_call: TRBJ2-3
cdr3_nt: TGTGCCAGTAATCCAGGGGGCCCCCCCGCGGATACGCAGTATTTT
cdr3_aa: CASNPGGPPADTQYF

v_call: TRBV7-9
d_call: .
clone_size: .
j_call: TRBJ1-6
cdr3_nt: TGTGCCAGCAGCTTACTGGGCGGAGGGCATAATTCACCCCTCCACTTT
cdr3_aa: CASSLLGGGHNSPLHF

v_call: TRBV5-1
d_call: TRBD1
clone_size: .
j_call: TRBJ2-6
cdr3_nt: TGCGCCAGCAGCTTGTTGACAGGGGGCTCTGGGGCCAACGTCCTGACTTTC
cdr3_aa: CASSLLTGGSGANVLTF

v_call: TRBV19
d_call: .
clone_size: .
j_call: TRBJ1-4
cdr3_nt: TGTGCCAGTAGTATCGGTAACCCAACTAATGAAAAACTGTTTTTT
cdr3_aa: CASSIGNPTNEKLFF

v_call: TRBV5-6
d_call: TRBD1
clone_size: few
j_call: TRBJ2-5
cdr3_nt: TGTGCCAGCAGCTTGCACAGGGGTGGAGAGACCCAGTACTTC
cdr3_aa: CASSLHRGGETQYF

v_call: TRBV29-1
d_call: .
clone_size: .
j_call: TRBJ1-2
cdr3_nt: TGCAGCGCCCAGGGAGCGTATGGCTACACCTTC
cdr3_aa: CSAQGAYGYTF

v_call: TRBV7-3
d_call: .
clone_size: few
j_call: TRBJ1-5
cdr3_nt: TGTGCCAGCAGCGTGACTCGGGATCAGCCCCAGCATTTT
cdr3_aa: CASSVTRDQPQHF

v_call: TRBV7-7
d_call: .
clone_size: .
j_call: TRBJ2-3
cdr3_nt: TGTGCCAGCAGTATCGAACTAGGCGGCACAGATACGCAGTATTTT
cdr3_aa: CASSIELGGTDTQYF

v_call: TRBV5-1
d_call: TRBD1
clone_size: .
j_call: TRBJ1-3
cdr3_nt: TGCGCCAGCAGCTTGAACACAGGGGGCTCTGGAAACACCATATATTTT
cdr3_aa: CASSLNTGGSGNTIYF

v_call: TRBV12-5
d_call: .
clone_size: .
j_call: TRBJ2-1
cdr3_nt: TGTGCTAGTGGTACGACCCATGACGGGGAGGTAGTTGTCAATGAGCAGTTCTTC
cdr3_aa: CASGTTHDGEVVVNEQFF

v_call: TRBV19
d_call: .
clone_size: .
j_call: TRBJ2-5
cdr3_nt: TGTGCCAGTAGTATAGGAGTGGGGTGGGAGACCCAGTACTTC
cdr3_aa: CASSIGVGWETQYF

v_call: TRBV29-1
d_call: .
clone_size: .
j_call: TRBJ2-5
cdr3_nt: TGCAGCGTTGATCGGGGCTCCGAGACCCAGTACTTC
cdr3_aa: CSVDRGSETQYF

v_call: TRBV19
d_call: TRBD2
clone_size: .
j_call: TRBJ2-2
cdr3_nt: TGTGCCAGCTCGCGGTGGAGCGGGGGGGCCGGGTTCACCGGGGAGCTGTTTTTT
cdr3_aa: CASSRWSGGAGFTGELFF

v_call: TRBV19
d_call: .
clone_size: .
j_call: TRBJ1-2
cdr3_nt: TGTGCCTCACAACGGGGAGTTTCGGCTAACTATGGCTACACCTTC
cdr3_aa: CASQRGVSANYGYTF

v_call: TRBV27
d_call: TRBD1
clone_size: .
j_call: TRBJ2-1
cdr3_nt: TGTGCCAGCATCCCAGTTTCGAGAGGGGGACAGGGGGCCAATGAGCAGTTCTTC
cdr3_aa: CASIPVSRGGQGANEQFF

v_call: TRBV30
d_call: TRBD2
clone_size: .
j_call: TRBJ2-5
cdr3_nt: TGTGCCTGGAGCGGACTAGCGGGGGGGCAGGAGACCCAGTACTTC
cdr3_aa: CAWSGLAGGQETQYF

v_call: TRBV10-2
d_call: TRBD1
clone_size: few
j_call: TRBJ1-4
cdr3_nt: TGCGCAATCTCGAAGCAGGGGGCAACTAATGAAAAACTGTTTTTT
cdr3_aa: CAISKQGATNEKLFF

v_call: TRBV7-2
d_call: TRBD2
clone_size: .
j_call: TRBJ2-3
cdr3_nt: TGTGCCAGCACCTCTGCAAACGGGGGGGCCATTACGCAGTATTTT
cdr3_aa: CASTSANGGAITQYF

v_call: TRBV5-1
d_call: .
clone_size: .
j_call: TRBJ1-4
cdr3_nt: TGCGCCAGCAGCTGGGACGGCCTTAATGAAAAACTGTTTTTT
cdr3_aa: CASSWDGLNEKLFF

v_call: TRBV6-2/TRBV6-3
d_call: TRBD2
clone_size: .
j_call: TRBJ2-2
cdr3_nt: TGTGCCAGCAGCCCCGGGGGGGCCGGAACCGGGGAGCTGTTTTTT
cdr3_aa: CASSPGGAGTGELFF

v_call: TRBV9
d_call: TRBD1
clone_size: .
j_call: TRBJ2-4
cdr3_nt: TGTGCCAGCAGCGTACTCCGGGACAGGGGATCTAAAAACATTCAGTACTTC
cdr3_aa: CASSVLRDRGSKNIQYF

v_call: TRBV5-4
d_call: .
clone_size: .
j_call: TRBJ2-6
cdr3_nt: TGTGCCAGCAGCCCGACCTCGGACTCTGGGGCCAACGTCCTGACTTTC
cdr3_aa: CASSPTSDSGANVLTF

v_call: TRBV5-1
d_call: .
clone_size: .
j_call: TRBJ1-2
cdr3_nt: TGCGCCAGCAGCTTGGAAGGGGAGGATGGCTACACCTTC
cdr3_aa: CASSLEGEDGYTF

v_call: TRBV28
d_call: TRBD1
clone_size: .
j_call: TRBJ1-2
cdr3_nt: TGTGCCAGCAGGGGATCGACAGGGAACTATGGCTACACCTTC
cdr3_aa: CASRGSTGNYGYTF

v_call: TRBV27
d_call: TRBD1
clone_size: .
j_call: TRBJ2-6
cdr3_nt: TGTGCCAGCAGTCCCCGTCCAGGACAGGGATTTGGCTCTGGGGCCAACGTCCTGACTTTC
cdr3_aa: CASSPRPGQGFGSGANVLTF

v_call: TRBV5-1
d_call: .
clone_size: .
j_call: TRBJ2-5
cdr3_nt: TGCGCCAGCAGCTTGGCCGGTAGCGGCCAAGAGACCCAGTACTTC
cdr3_aa: CASSLAGSGQETQYF

v_call: TRBV6-5
d_call: TRBD1
clone_size: once
j_call: TRBJ2-5
cdr3_nt: TGTGCCAGCAGCCCCCCACAGGGGGCAGAGACCCAGTACTTC
cdr3_aa: CASSPPQGAETQYF

v_call: TRBV24-1
d_call: .
clone_size: once
j_call: TRBJ1-3
cdr3_nt: TGTGCCACCAGTGACCCGGGTCGCTCTGGAAACACCATATATTTT
cdr3_aa: CATSDPGRSGNTIYF

v_call: TRBV2
d_call: TRBD1
clone_size: .
j_call: TRBJ2-3
cdr3_nt: TGTGCCAGCAGTGCCAATACGGGACAGAAAGGCACAGATACGCAGTATTTT
cdr3_aa: CASSANTGQKGTDTQYF

v_call: TRBV3-1/TRBV3-2
d_call: .
clone_size: .
j_call: TRBJ1-5
cdr3_nt: TGTGCCAGCAGCCAAGATGGGAAAGGCGGTTTGGCCCAGCATTTT
cdr3_aa: CASSQDGKGGLAQHF

v_call: TRBV30
d_call: .
clone_size: .
j_call: TRBJ2-5
cdr3_nt: TGTGCCTGGAAAAGAGGGTCGGGGGCCCAAGAGACCCAGTACTTC
cdr3_aa: CAWKRGSGAQETQYF

v_call: TRBV7-3
d_call: TRBD1
clone_size: .
j_call: TRBJ1-1
cdr3_nt: TGTGCCAGCAGCTTTGGGACAGGGTTCGAAGCTTTCTTT
cdr3_aa: CASSFGTGFEAFF

v_call: TRBV6-5
d_call: .
clone_size: .
j_call: TRBJ2-2
cdr3_nt: TGTGCCAGCAGTTTACTTCCTGGGGAGCTGTTTTTT
cdr3_aa: CASSLLPGELFF

v_call: TRBV30
d_call: .
clone_size: .
j_call: TRBJ2-5
cdr3_nt: TGTGCCTGGAATCCCAGGTTACAAGAGACCCAGTACTTC
cdr3_aa: CAWNPRLQETQYF

v_call: TRBV7-9
d_call: .
clone_size: .
j_call: TRBJ1-5
cdr3_nt: TGTGCCAGCAGCTTAGCCGCGGGTCAGCCCCAGCATTTT
cdr3_aa: CASSLAAGQPQHF

v_call: TRBV18
d_call: TRBD1
clone_size: few
j_call: TRBJ1-1
cdr3_nt: TGTGCCAGCTCACAGGGACAGCAGAACACTGAAGCTTTCTTT
cdr3_aa: CASSQGQQNTEAFF

v_call: TRBV11-2
d_call: .
clone_size: .
j_call: TRBJ1-4
cdr3_nt: TGTGCCAGCAGATATACAAGGGGATCTAATGAAAAACTGTTTTTT
cdr3_aa: CASRYTRGSNEKLFF